A single sample is the source of the 25 T cell receptor beta chains below, sequenced in a study of lymphopenia after photon versus proton radiotherapy. Assay: immunoSEQ multiplex PCR; the TCRdb copy retains only in-frame clones and omits some. The sample lists tens of thousands of clones, 85% to 90% seen once, with roughly 10% in the top ten. The sequenced sample was peripheral blood, obtained from a patient treated with proton-based radiotherapy. These receptors were taken from a man older than 75 with esophageal cancer.

The rearrangement links TRBV7-2 to TRBJ2-3, with 7 bases aligning to TRBD2. From germline, CDR1 is SGHTA and CDR2 FQGNSA. This CDR3 is 17 amino acids long. After removal of 2 bases from V and 6 bases from J, the junction contained 14 bases not matched to a gene. The DNA for the CDR3 is TGTGCCAGCAGCTTACGAGTTCCAGCGGGGAGGGAGGATACGCAGTATTTT. It codes for CASSLRVPAGREDTQYF. The whole variable domain, remainder taken from reference TRBV7-2 and TRBJ2-3, is GAGVSQSPSNKVTEKGKDVELRCDPISGHTALYWYRQSLGQGLEFLIYFQGNSAPDKSGLPSDRFSAERTGGSVSTLTIQRTQQEDSAVYLCASSLRVPAGREDTQYFGPGTRLTVL.

J is TRBJ2-1 and V is TRBV19, with D possibly matching TRBD2 (7 bases). Germline CDR1 LNHDA, CDR2 SQIVND (reference sequence). There are 15 residues in the CDR3. The V end lost 6 bases, the J end lost 2 bases, and 14 bases lay between the germline ends. The CDR3 nucleotides are TGTGCCAGTAGGGGACGGGGGGCACCCTACAATGAGCAGTTCTTC. It encodes CASRGRGAPYNEQFF. Full variable domain (outside the CDR3, taken from reference TRBV19 and TRBJ2-1): DGGITQSPKYLFRKEGQNVTLSCEQNLNHDAMYWYRQDPGQGLRLIYYSQIVNDFQKGDIAEGYSVSREKKESFPLTVTSAQKNPTAFYLCASRGRGAPYNEQFFGPGTRLTVL.

The sample holds a few counts of this clone. The sample carries other DNA sequences with the same CDR3. The chain uses TRBV29-1 and TRBJ2-3, with D possibly being TRBD2 (5 bases). Germline V CDR1 and CDR2: SQVTM, ANQGSEA. The CDR3 loop spans 11 amino acids. V gave up 7 bases and J gave up 5 bases, with 10 bases separating them. CDR3 amino acids: CSARREDTQYF. The CDR3 DNA is TGCAGCGCCCGCCGGGAAGATACGCAGTATTTT.

This clone was counted a few times. The chain uses TRBV21-1 and TRBJ2-2; TRBD2 is the table's D call, not checked against the DNA. TRBV21-1 is listed as a pseudogene. The CDR3 runs to 19 residues. CDR3 in DNA: TGTGCCAGCAGCAAAGCTATACTAGCGGGGGGACTAAACACCGGGGAGCTGTTTTTT. Translated: CASSKAILAGGLNTGELFF.

The chain combines TRBV14 with TRBJ2-7, with 9 bases that match TRBD2. CDR3 length: 16 residues. V was pared by 0 bases and J by 6 bases, with 9 bases of the junction left unmatched. The germline CDR1 and CDR2 sequences are SGHDN and FVKESK. CDR3 in amino acids: CASSQERWLAGSEQYF. The CDR3 DNA reads TGTGCCAGCAGCCAAGAGAGGTGGCTAGCGGGATCCGAGCAGTACTTC.

The chain is built from TRBV5-1 and TRBJ1-2; D perhaps matches TRBD1 (6 bases). This CDR3 comprises 14 residues. Germline loops: CDR1 SGHRS, CDR2 YFSETQ. V was trimmed by 0 bases and J by 2 bases, leaving 8 bases between them. The CDR3 loop is CASSLVTGNYGYTF. CDR3 DNA: TGCGCCAGCAGCTTGGTCACAGGGAACTATGGCTACACCTTC.

The chain carries TRBV27 and TRBJ2-5, with 13 nucleotides matching TRBD2. CDR3 size: 15 residues. With V trimmed by 4 bases and J by 2 bases, 1 base remained unmatched. Germline V gene data show CDR1 as MNHEY and CDR2 as SMNVEV (reference sequence). The DNA for the CDR3 is TGTGCCAGCAGTTCGGGACTAGCGGGGCAAGAGACCCAGTACTTC. It encodes CASSSGLAGQETQYF.

The chain recombines TRBV4-1 with TRBJ2-7; the D is unclear. CDR1 MGHRA and CDR2 YSYEKL come from the germline V gene. Trimming cost V 1 base and J 2 bases, with 12 bases left between them. The CDR3 has 15 amino acids. In DNA form, the CDR3 reads TGCGCCAGCAGCCAAGGGCTTTCGGCAGCCTACGAGCAGTACTTC. Amino acids: CASSQGLSAAYEQYF.

The rearrangement links TRBV11-2 to TRBJ1-3, with D maybe TRBD1 (6 bases). The ends were cut back, 5 bases at V and 6 bases at J, with 14 bases in the middle. The CDR3 covers 14 residues. Germline V gene lookup returns CDR1 SGHAT and CDR2 FQNNGV. CDR3 in amino acids: CASSPGAQSNTIYF. The DNA of the CDR3 is TGTGCCAGCAGCCCAGGGGCTCAGTCAAACACCATATATTTT.

The CDR3 DNA reads as TGTGCCAGCAGCGTAGTGACAAATGAGCAGTTCTTC. This translates into CASSVVTNEQFF. The chain has TRBV5-6 and TRBJ2-1; D is ambiguous. Per germline, CDR1 SGHDT and CDR2 YYEEEE. The CDR3 sequence is 12 residues long. V was cut by 4 bases and J by 7 bases, with 9 bases left in between.

The table lists this clone with a count of one. The chain employs TRBV5-1 and TRBJ2-7, with TRBD2 identical over 9 bases. CDR1 is SGHRS, CDR2 YFSETQ, per germline. The V segment lost 6 bases and the J segment 2 bases; nucleotides outside the gene matches: 6. The CDR3 extends over 14 amino acids. The CDR3 nucleotides read TGCGCCAGCAAGAGTGCGGGAGGGCCCTACGAGCAGTACTTC. It encodes CASKSAGGPYEQYF. Full variable domain (rest looked up from reference TRBV5-1 and TRBJ2-7): KAGVTQTPRYLIKTRGQQVTLSCSPISGHRSVSWYQQTPGQGLQFLFEYFSETQRNKGNFPGRFSGRQFSNSRSEMNVSTLELGDSALYLCASKSAGGPYEQYFGPGTRLTVT.

CDR3 nucleotide sequence: TGTGCCAGCAGCTTCGGGCCGGTCCAAGAGACCCAGTACTTC. It translates to CASSFGPVQETQYF. The rearrangement uses TRBV13 and TRBJ2-5; D not certain. CDR3 size: 14 residues. Germline-derived CDR1 and CDR2 are PRHDT and FYEKMQ (reference sequence). V lost 3 bases and J 1 base, leaving 9 bases between the germline ends.

This chain joins TRBV9 and TRBJ2-1; D possibly corresponds to TRBD2 (6 bases). The CDR3 covers 14 residues. Germline V gene data show CDR1 as SGDLS and CDR2 as YYNGEE. V gave up 0 bases and J gave up 8 bases, with 12 bases separating them. The CDR3 coding sequence is TGTGCCAGCAGCGTAGAGGGCGGGATTGATGAGCAGTTCTTC. It encodes CASSVEGGIDEQFF.

The chain couples TRBV7-2 to TRBJ2-3, with TRBD2 identical over 14 bases. Germline V lookup: CDR1 SGHTA, CDR2 FQGNSA. V dropped 5 bases and J dropped 0; count of bases not matched to a gene: 4. The CDR3 sequence is 17 residues long. This CDR3 reads CASSRGLAGVSTDTQYF. The CDR3 nucleotides are TGTGCCAGCAGCCGGGGACTAGCGGGAGTTAGCACAGATACGCAGTATTTT.

About this clone itself: The sample contains more than one DNA sequence encoding this CDR3. The chain has TRBV18 and TRBJ1-1; D not certain. Germline-derived CDR1 and CDR2 are KGHSH and LQKENI. This CDR3 contains 12 residues. V lost 2 bases and J lost 0, with 1 base in between. The DNA of the CDR3 is TGTGCCAGCTCACCATTGAACACTGAAGCTTTCTTT. It specifies CASSPLNTEAFF.

The chain uses TRBV29-1 and TRBJ2-7; D might be TRBD1 (7 bases). Germline values: CDR1 SQVTM, CDR2 ANQGSEA. V gave up 7 bases and J gave up 6 bases, with 19 bases separating them. There are 13 residues in the CDR3. CDR3 in DNA: TGCAGCGCGGGGGACAGCCTCACCCTCGAGCAGTACTTC. It encodes CSAGDSLTLEQYF.

V is TRBV4-1 and J is TRBJ2-3, with TRBD1 as a possible D gene (5 bases). CDR3 size: 17 residues. The V end was cut by 4 bases, the J end by 2 bases, with 19 bases between. Germline CDR1 MGHRA, CDR2 YSYEKL. CDR3 amino acids: CASSPKVAQVNTDTQYF. The CDR3 coding sequence is TGCGCCAGCAGCCCCAAAGTAGCACAGGTGAACACAGATACGCAGTATTTT.

This sequence joins TRBV18 and TRBJ1-1; D perhaps matches TRBD1 (6 bases). CDR1 and CDR2 from the germline V gene are KGHSH and LQKENI. The V gene lost 2 bases and the J gene lost 4 bases, with 14 bases spanning the gap. The CDR3 is 15 amino acids. The CDR3, as DNA: TGTGCCAGCTCACCAAGCCGGACACAGGGCACTGAAGCTTTCTTT. Translated, it gives CASSPSRTQGTEAFF.

J is TRBJ2-5 and V is TRBV19, with 9 bases lining up with TRBD2. This CDR3 is built from 14 residues. The ends lost 3 bases at V and 9 bases at J; junction bases unmatched: 8. Germline V gene lookup returns CDR1 LNHDA and CDR2 SQIVND (reference sequence). Here the CDR3 DNA reads TGTGCCAGTAGTATCCTAGCGGGGTCGGAGGCCCAGTACTTC. This gives the protein CASSILAGSEAQYF.

The V gene is TRBV19, the J gene TRBJ2-1, with TRBD2 matching over 8 bases. Germline assignment: CDR1 LNHDA and CDR2 SQIVND (reference sequence). The CDR3 is 16 residues long. V shed 5 bases, J shed 0 bases, and the junction held 6 bases outside the gene matches. CDR3 sequence reads: CASSSHSGTSYNEQFF. The CDR3 region has the DNA TGTGCCAGTAGTTCACATAGCGGGACCTCCTACAATGAGCAGTTCTTC.

The CDR3 nucleotides are TGTGCCAGCAGCTTAGAGACAGGGAGCTCCTACGAGCAGTACTTC. This encodes CASSLETGSSYEQYF. This chain links TRBV5-8 with TRBJ2-5, with 7 positions matching TRBD1. The end of the DNA fits TRBJ2-7 better, so the J call may be wrong. The CDR3 runs 15 residues. From germline, CDR1 is SGHTS and CDR2 YDEGEE.

The chain employs TRBV11-1 and TRBJ1-2; D call uncertain. The CDR3 is 16 amino acids. CDR1 is SGHAT and CDR2 is FQDESV in the germline V gene (reference sequence). V lost 5 bases to trimming and J lost 4 bases, with 20 bases between them. The CDR3 nucleotides read TGTGCCAGCAGCCTCAACCCCGGCGACGCAGGCTATGGCTACACCTTC. Encoded protein: CASSLNPGDAGYGYTF.

In the case of this clone: Other DNA sequences in the same sample also yield this CDR3. The chain employs TRBV30 and TRBJ1-6; TRBD1 matches at 10 bases. The CDR3 extends over 15 amino acids. Germline CDR1 GTSNPN, CDR2 SVGIG (reference sequence). Trimming took 3 bases from V and 8 from J; bases not matched to a gene: 7. For the CDR3, the DNA is TGTGCCTGGAGGAACCGGGACAGGGGTTATTCACCCCTCCACTTT. Translating it yields CAWRNRDRGYSPLHF.

J is TRBJ2-7 and V is TRBV6-6; 7 bases align to TRBD1. The V gene's germline CDR1 is MNHNY and CDR2 SVGAGI (reference sequence). The length of the CDR3 is 15 residues. Trimming took 0 bases from V and 3 from J; bases not matched to a gene: 5. The CDR3 DNA reads as TGTGCCAGCAGTTACTCTGGACAGGCCGACTACGAGCAGTACTTC. Residues: CASSYSGQADYEQYF.

The J gene is TRBJ1-2, the V gene TRBV7-9; 7 bases are a match to TRBD1. The CDR3 consists of 14 residues. The junction had 11 bases not matched to a gene; V was cut back by 6 bases and J by 7 bases. CDR1 SEHNR and CDR2 FQNEAQ come from the germline V gene (reference sequence). CDR3 coding DNA: TGTGCCAGCAGAAGTAACAGGGGACGGGCTGGCTACACCTTC. This sequence encodes CASRSNRGRAGYTF.